This TCR beta chain was recorded in a study of blood T cell repertoires in COVID-19. Study context: The analysed material was cDNA or gDNA that came from T cells, B-cell-depleted T cells, or PBMCs.

This clone was detected only once. Recruitment covered roughly 22 US areas and drew participants whose ages spanned roughly 18 to 95 years. Deletions cut 6 bases from V and 4 bases from J, with 13 bases between. Germline-derived CDR1 and CDR2 are PRHDT and FYEKMQ (reference sequence). This CDR3 is built from 15 residues. Sequencing used immunoSEQ multiplex PCR; TCRdb keeps in-frame clones, though not all of them. This sample has about 140,000 clones; just under 85% occur once, and the top ten carry 6.2%. This TCR derives from a woman in her thirties or forties who had recovered from COVID-19. The chain uses TRBV13 and TRBJ2-6, with a tentative D call TRBD2 (5 bases). The sample consisted of PBMCs or T cells enriched from blood (not recorded which). The CDR3 protein is CASRNEGAGANVLTF. CDR3 DNA: TGTGCCAGCAGAAACGAGGGCGCCGGGGCCAACGTCCTGACTTTC.